A single sample is the source of the 6 T cell receptor beta chains below, sequenced in a study of T-cell memory formation after mild COVID-19. From the 5' RACE reads, TCRdb called clonotypes with MiXCR, one entry per CDR3 protein. This table has 450,000 to 650,000 distinct CDR3 sequences, roughly 21% appearing once. Material for sequencing was PBMCs or a T cell subset sorted from them (not recorded which). Every receptor here comes from an adult woman who had mild COVID-19 (a few samples of this study predate the infection). Cell type and time point are not known.

As DNA, the CDR3 is TGCGCCAGCAGCTTGGACAGGAACTCTGGGGCCAACGTCCTGACTTTC. Its translation is CASSLDRNSGANVLTF. The rearrangement uses TRBV5-1 and TRBJ2-6, with D maybe TRBD1 (5 bases). The V and J ends lost 0 bases and 0 bases respectively, with 7 bases between them. Germline V gives CDR1 SGHRS, CDR2 YFSETQ. The CDR3 totals 16 residues.

This clonotype was counted only a few times. This sequence joins TRBV20-1 and TRBJ1-1; D not certain. The V gene's germline CDR1 is DFQATT and CDR2 SNEGSKA (reference sequence). V gave up 0 bases and J gave up 1 base, with 9 bases separating them. There are 14 residues in the CDR3. CDR3 residues: CSARDRWKNTEAFF. The CDR3 DNA is TGCAGTGCTAGAGATAGGTGGAAGAACACTGAAGCTTTCTTT.

This clonotype was recorded many times. The CDR3 sequence: CASTAANYGYTF. The CDR3 DNA sequence: TGTGCCAGCACGGCAGCTAACTATGGCTACACCTTC. The V gene is TRBV6-6, the J gene TRBJ1-2; unclear D gene. This CDR3 contains 12 residues. The V and J ends lost 7 bases and 0 bases respectively, with 6 bases between them. The germline gives CDR1 MNHNY, CDR2 SVGAGI (reference sequence).

The chain uses TRBV7-9 and TRBJ2-1; TRBD1 agrees at 8 bases. Germline CDR1 is SEHNR and CDR2 is FQNEAQ (reference sequence). V lost 3 bases and J lost 3; bases outside the gene matches: 7. This CDR3 is built from 16 residues. The CDR3 region has the DNA TGTGCCAGCAGCTTTGGACAGGGTTTAATCTACAATGAGCAGTTCTTC. Amino acids: CASSFGQGLIYNEQFF. The whole variable domain, filled in from reference TRBV7-9 and TRBJ2-1, reads DTGVSQNPRHKITKRGQNVTFRCDPISEHNRLYWYRQTLGQGPEFLTYFQNEAQLEKSRLLSDRFSAERPKGSFSTLEIQRTEQGDSAMYLCASSFGQGLIYNEQFFGPGTRLTVL.

J is TRBJ1-6 and V is TRBV20-1; D remains ambiguous. Germline CDR1 reads DFQATT; CDR2 reads SNEGSKA (reference sequence). The CDR3 runs 17 residues. V gave up 1 base and J gave up 0 bases, with 13 bases separating them. CDR3 loop: CSARVWQESSYNSPLHF. As DNA, the CDR3 is TGCAGTGCTAGAGTATGGCAGGAGAGCTCCTATAATTCACCCCTCCACTTT.

This clonotype has just a few counts. This sequence joins TRBV5-1 and TRBJ2-3; D possibly corresponds to TRBD1 (5 bases). The germline gives CDR1 SGHRS, CDR2 YFSETQ. V lost 5 bases, J lost 2 bases, and 9 bases lay in between. This CDR3 comprises 13 residues. CDR3 amino acids: CASSSQVTDTQYF. DNA for the CDR3: TGCGCCAGCAGTTCACAGGTCACAGATACGCAGTATTTT.